The 3 T cell receptor beta chains presented below share a single source sample, sequenced in a study of T-cell reconstitution after alpha-beta-depleted transplantation in children (dated by TCRdb to between 2015 and 2016). The library was generated by PCR. Sequencing relied on an Illumina HiSeq 2500. To normalize quantification of the TCRbeta repertoire, the TCR libraries were built with molecular barcoding that relied on unique molecular identifiers. The raw public reads went through TCRdb reprocessing: fastp at Q25, MiXCR clone calling, in-frame beta chains kept. Rows merge per CDR3 protein into single entries with the most common DNA and genes. Across this sample there are about 260,000 distinct CDR3 sequences, with under 14% seen only once. The biggest ten clones account for around 22% of the sample. The sample's treatment or condition label, decoded: allogeneic hematopoietic cell transplantation with graft depleted of TCRalphabeta T cells and CD19 B cells.

This material consisted of peripheral blood, taken 180 days after TCRalphabeta/CD19-depleted stem cell transplant. These TCRs come from a male patient between 2 and 15 years old who had a stem cell transplant for chronic granulomatous disease, so the T cells may come from the graft donor.

This clonotype has at least ten counts. The chain joins TRBV19 to TRBJ2-7; the D gene is possibly TRBD2 (5 bases). V was pared by 6 bases and J by 2 bases, with 11 bases between. Germline CDR1 LNHDA, CDR2 SQIVND (reference sequence). This CDR3 comprises 13 residues. CDR3 in DNA: TGTGCCAGTAGCCCCGGGAACCCCTACGAGCAGTACTTC. It specifies CASSPGNPYEQYF. The variable domain in full, with the rest retrieved from reference TRBV19 and TRBJ2-7, is DGGITQSPKYLFRKEGQNVTLSCEQNLNHDAMYWYRQDPGQGLRLIYYSQIVNDFQKGDIAEGYSVSREKKESFPLTVTSAQKNPTAFYLCASSPGNPYEQYFGPGTRLTVT.

This clonotype was observed at least ten times. V and J are TRBV6-2 or TRBV6-3 and TRBJ2-3, with D hard to call. Germline V CDR1 and CDR2: MNHEY, SVGEGT. Trimming removed 0 bases at V and 0 bases at J, with 13 bases between. CDR3 length: 17 amino acids. CDR3 residues: CASSYSSADGSTDTQYF. DNA for the CDR3: TGTGCCAGCAGTTACTCGTCGGCAGATGGGAGCACAGATACGCAGTATTTT.

This clonotype was detected ten times or more. This CDR3 reads CASSQEVLAGAPTGELFF. CDR3 nucleotide sequence: TGTGCCAGCAGCCAAGAGGTGTTAGCGGGGGCCCCCACCGGGGAGCTGTTTTTT. The V gene is TRBV3-1, the J gene TRBJ2-2, with TRBD2 matching 9 bases. Germline assignment: CDR1 LGHDT and CDR2 YNNKEL (reference sequence). The CDR3 sequence is 18 residues long. J was trimmed by 4 bases and V by 0 bases; bases with no gene match: 9.